The TCR beta chain described here comes from a study of T cell clonotyping in hematopoietic cell transplantation. Study findings and constraints: At the given depth, recipient repertoires were over 95% de novo clonotypes. Higher Inverse Simpson Index values in graft donor and pretransplant recipient predicted broader posttransplant TCR diversity. Pathologically expanded recipient clonotypes increased progressively from day 30 to day 180 as diversity fell. CD4 and CD8 repertoire contributions could not be separated without sorting.

Measured with immunoSEQ multiplex PCR; TCRdb has only the in-frame clones, and not every one. The sample has roughly 4,400 clones; about 80% are singletons. By sample share, this clone is medium-sized. The antigen is undetermined. Per the germline V gene, CDR1 is MNHEY and CDR2 is SMNVEV (reference sequence). The germline V and J ends were trimmed by 0 bases and 6 bases, with 14 bases remaining between them. This CDR3 contains 15 residues. Sequencing used peripheral blood mononuclear cells, obtained 100 days after allogeneic stem cell transplant. This chain uses TRBV27 with TRBJ1-2; D possibly corresponds to TRBD1 (6 bases). This clonotype originated in a male patient in his fifties who had an allogeneic stem cell transplant from an unrelated donor, so the T cells may come from the graft donor. Some clones in this sample may be carry-over from other donors' samples. The CDR3 DNA reads as TGTGCCAGCAGTTTATCGAGGGGGGGCGCGGATGGCTACACCTTC. Translating it yields CASSLSRGGADGYTF.